This T cell receptor beta chain was identified in a study of shared clonotypes between healthy human individuals. Study information: Donors consisted of a couple of women and a few men between 18 and 49.

Running of the assay took place at deep level. Sequencing used immunoSEQ multiplex PCR; TCRdb keeps in-frame clones, though not all of them. In the table there are 800,000 to 1,200,000 clones, around 78% of which are singletons. This clone was detected once. The antigen remains unidentified. General study findings and limits: The study found lower generation probabilities in non-shared clonotypes than in those shared by all four donors.

None of the donors, who were healthy HIV-negative adults, had recently had acute infections or vaccinations. The source of this sequence is a man between 18 and 35 years old in good health. Some clones in this sample may be carry-over from other donors' samples. The sample was memory CD4+ T cells from PBMCs. Subset indicated: CD45RA-negative fraction.

CDR3 region: CASSPWLREQFF. In DNA, the CDR3 is TGTGCCAGCAGCCCCTGGCTCAGGGAGCAGTTCTTC. The chain carries TRBV7-9 and TRBJ2-1; D uncertain. Trimming removed 5 bases at V and 10 bases at J, with 12 bases between. The CDR3 totals 12 residues. Per the germline V gene, CDR1 is SEHNR and CDR2 is FQNEAQ (reference sequence). The full variable domain, its missing parts supplied by reference TRBV7-9 and TRBJ2-1, is DTGVSQNPRHKITKRGQNVTFRCDPISEHNRLYWYRQTLGQGPEFLTYFQNEAQLEKSRLLSDRFSAERPKGSFSTLEIQRTEQGDSAMYLCASSPWLREQFFGPGTRLTVL.